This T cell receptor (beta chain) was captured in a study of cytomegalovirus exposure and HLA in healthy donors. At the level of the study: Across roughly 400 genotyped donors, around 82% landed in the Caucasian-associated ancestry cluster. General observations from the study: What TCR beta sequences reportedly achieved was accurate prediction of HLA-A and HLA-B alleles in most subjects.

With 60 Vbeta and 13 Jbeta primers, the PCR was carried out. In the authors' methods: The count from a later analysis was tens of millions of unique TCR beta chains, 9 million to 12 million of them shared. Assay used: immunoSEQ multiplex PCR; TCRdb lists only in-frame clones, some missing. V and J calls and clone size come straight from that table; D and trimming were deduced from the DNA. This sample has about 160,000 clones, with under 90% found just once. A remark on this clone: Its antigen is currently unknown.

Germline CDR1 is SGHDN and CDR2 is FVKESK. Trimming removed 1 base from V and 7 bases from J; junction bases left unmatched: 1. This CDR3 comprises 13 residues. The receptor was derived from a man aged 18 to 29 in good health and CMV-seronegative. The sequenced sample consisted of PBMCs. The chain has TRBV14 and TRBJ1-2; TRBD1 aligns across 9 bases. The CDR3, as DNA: TGTGCCAGCAGCCAAGGGACAGGGGTTGGCTACACCTTC. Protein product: CASSQGTGVGYTF.